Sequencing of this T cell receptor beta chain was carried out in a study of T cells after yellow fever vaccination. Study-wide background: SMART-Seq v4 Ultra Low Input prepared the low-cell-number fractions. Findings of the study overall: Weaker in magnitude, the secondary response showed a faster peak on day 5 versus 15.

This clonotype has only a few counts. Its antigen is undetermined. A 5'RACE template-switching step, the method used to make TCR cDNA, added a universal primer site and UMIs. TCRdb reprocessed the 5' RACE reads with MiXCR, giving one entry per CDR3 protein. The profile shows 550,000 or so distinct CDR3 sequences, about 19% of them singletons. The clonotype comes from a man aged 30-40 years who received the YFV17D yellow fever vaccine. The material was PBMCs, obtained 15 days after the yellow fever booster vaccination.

The CDR3 is CSARGPNLPNEQFF. In DNA form, the CDR3 reads TGCAGTGCTAGGGGGCCCAACCTCCCCAATGAGCAGTTCTTC. The chain links TRBV20-1 to TRBJ2-1, with D tentatively TRBD1 (5 bases). Germline V lookup: CDR1 DFQATT, CDR2 SNEGSKA (reference sequence). V gave up 3 bases and J gave up 6 bases, with 15 bases separating them. The length of the CDR3 is 14 residues.